These 3 T cell receptor beta chains were sequenced from one sample in a study of cytomegalovirus exposure and HLA in healthy donors (dated by TCRdb to between 2016 and 2019). Library generation was performed with the immunoSEQ multiplex PCR assay. A mixture of 60 forward primers for TCR Vbeta segments and 13 reverse primers for TCR Jbeta segments was used in the multiplex PCR. The immuneACCESS repertoire file appears here via TCRdb, limited to in-frame rearrangements. These files lack a portion of the clones; in checked studies, under half of the deficit traces to unresolved V genes, and the cause of the others is not known. The sample profile shows about 160,000 clones; more than 70% of them were found once. The biggest ten clones account for approximately 1.6% of the sample. The material sequenced was PBMCs. Receptors were obtained from a male donor in good health and CMV-seronegative.

The CDR3 protein is CASSGPSGRSYEQYF. CDR3 nucleotides: TGTGCCAGCAGTGGCCCTAGCGGGAGAAGCTACGAGCAGTACTTC. The chain links TRBV27 to TRBJ2-7; 10 positions agree with TRBD2. The germline V gene has CDR1 MNHEY and CDR2 SMNVEV (reference sequence). V dropped 5 bases and J dropped 3; count of bases not matched to a gene: 7. The CDR3 contains 15 residues.

The rearrangement links TRBV7-8 to TRBJ2-1; D might be TRBD2 (5 bases). V was trimmed by 2 bases and J by 5 bases, leaving 13 bases between them. The CDR3 is made up of 15 amino acids. Germline values: CDR1 SGHVS, CDR2 FQNEAQ. CDR3 amino acids: CASSLLKAGNNEQFF. CDR3 nucleotide sequence: TGTGCCAGCAGCTTATTGAAGGCCGGGAACAATGAGCAGTTCTTC.

This chain uses TRBV2 with TRBJ2-1; no definite D call. V lost 2 bases and J lost 2, with 13 bases in between. Germline CDR1 is SNHLY and CDR2 is FYNNEI. This CDR3 contains 16 residues. In nucleotides, the CDR3 is TGTGCCAGCAGTGAATTGCCAGGTCGGACCTACAATGAGCAGTTCTTC. This gives the protein CASSELPGRTYNEQFF. The full variable domain, in which reference TRBV2 and TRBJ2-1 provide the parts outside the CDR3, is EPEVTQTPSHQVTQMGQEVILRCVPISNHLYFYWYRQILGQKVEFLVSFYNNEISEKSEIFDDQFSVERPDGSNFTLKIRSTKLEDSAMYFCASSELPGRTYNEQFFGPGTRLTVL.